These 8 T cell receptor beta chains were sequenced from one sample in a study of blood T cell repertoires in COVID-19. Assay used: immunoSEQ multiplex PCR; TCRdb lists only in-frame clones, some missing. The sample has some 120,000 clones; more than 80% are singletons. The sample taken for sequencing was peripheral blood. These receptors came from a woman at least 80 years old with COVID-19, enrolled during active disease.

The rearrangement joins TRBV28 to TRBJ1-3; D is possibly TRBD1 (6 bases). CDR1 and CDR2 from the germline V gene are MDHEN and SYDVKM. V shed 5 bases and J shed 2 bases, with 10 bases lying between them. The CDR3 loop spans 14 amino acids. CDR3 protein: CASSTGLTGNTIYF. CDR3 coding DNA: TGTGCCAGCAGTACAGGGTTGACTGGAAACACCATATATTTT.

The DNA of the CDR3 is TGTGCCGGCCAGGGGGAAGTGAACACTGAAGCTTTCTTT. It codes for CAGQGEVNTEAFF. This sequence joins TRBV2 and TRBJ1-1; 7 bases agree with TRBD1. Germline lookup yields CDR1 SNHLY and CDR2 FYNNEI. The trim removed 11 bases at V and 0 bases at J, leaving 6 bases unmatched. The CDR3 runs 13 residues.

The rearrangement joins TRBV10-3 to TRBJ1-1; 9 bases are a match to TRBD1. Germline V CDR1 and CDR2: ENHRY, SYGVKD. This CDR3 region has 16 residues. Trimming removed 6 bases from V and 3 bases from J; junction bases left unmatched: 11. The CDR3 DNA reads as TGTGCCATCAGCGAACCGGGACAGGGATCCGACACTGAAGCTTTCTTT. This codes for CAISEPGQGSDTEAFF.

This chain joins TRBV27 and TRBJ2-7; 7 bases match TRBD1. The CDR3 loop spans 14 amino acids. The ends lost 0 bases at V and 7 bases at J; junction bases unmatched: 6. Germline assignment: CDR1 MNHEY and CDR2 SMNVEV (reference sequence). The CDR3 region has the DNA TGTGCCAGCAGTTTATCTGACAGGGTGAGTGAGCAGTACTTC. As protein: CASSLSDRVSEQYF.

The chain carries TRBV11-2 and TRBJ2-7; 8 nucleotides line up with TRBD2. Germline V gene data show CDR1 as SGHAT and CDR2 as FQNNGV. Trimming took 5 bases from V and 2 from J; bases not matched to a gene: 2. There are 13 residues in the CDR3. The CDR3 here is CASSPTSAYEQYF. For the CDR3, the DNA is TGTGCCAGCAGCCCGACTAGCGCCTACGAGCAGTACTTC. Together with reference TRBV11-2 and TRBJ2-7, the CDR3 gives the full variable domain: EAGVAQSPRYKIIEKRQSVAFWCNPISGHATLYWYQQILGQGPKLLIQFQNNGVVDDSQLPKDRFSAERLKGVDSTLKIQPAKLEDSAVYLCASSPTSAYEQYFGPGTRLTVT.

This clone was detected only once. The rearrangement joins TRBV12-3 or TRBV12-4 to TRBJ1-3; the D gene is possibly TRBD1 (6 bases). The CDR3 consists of 12 residues. Deletions cut 6 bases from V and 8 bases from J, with 11 bases between. The CDR3: CASRSGVDTIYF. CDR3 in DNA: TGTGCCAGCAGGTCAGGGGTAGACACCATATATTTT.

V usage is TRBV7-8 and J usage is TRBJ2-7; D gene ambiguous. Trimming removed 2 bases at V and 5 bases at J, with 10 bases between. There are 13 residues in the CDR3. Germline lookup yields CDR1 SGHVS and CDR2 FQNEAQ. CDR3 coding DNA: TGTGCCAGCAGCTTAACTGGTCGCGACGAGCAGTACTTC. It is translated as CASSLTGRDEQYF.

The chain couples TRBV5-4 to TRBJ2-1, with D unresolved. V was shortened by 3 bases and J by 9 bases, with 10 bases between the two germline ends. Per the germline V gene, CDR1 is SGHNT and CDR2 is YYREEE (reference sequence). The CDR3 runs to 12 residues. Here the CDR3 reads CASSSSPGEQFF. CDR3 bases: TGTGCCAGCAGCTCATCTCCCGGTGAGCAGTTCTTC.